The 21 T cell receptor beta chains below all came from one sample that was sequenced in a study of prognosis after radiotherapy for stage I lung cancer (dated by TCRdb to the early 2020s). Sequencing relied on an Illumina HiSeq 3000. The TCR beta CDR3 region was amplified from genomic DNA by two rounds of multiplex PCR. The first PCR round used primers specific to each TRBV and TRBJ gene, and the primer sequences were filed in Chinese patent CN105087789A. The public sequencing data were trimmed at Q25 with fastp and processed into clonotypes with MiXCR by TCRdb, which kept only in-frame beta chains. Every entry covers one CDR3 protein and lists the most common genes and DNA from its rows. Here the sample has roughly 30,000 distinct CDR3 sequences; around 48% occur a single time. More than 15% of the sample comes from the top ten. The source was PBMCs, collected before or after stereotactic body radiation therapy (not recorded which). Receptors were obtained from a donor over 45 with non-small cell lung cancer.

By sample fraction, this clonotype is medium-sized. V usage is TRBV20-1 and J usage is TRBJ2-2, with D maybe TRBD1 (5 bases). The CDR3 has 15 amino acids. The germline V gene has CDR1 DFQATT and CDR2 SNEGSKA (reference sequence). V was shortened by 0 bases and J by 5 bases, with 13 bases between the two germline ends. This CDR3 is CSARDRLAGTGELFF. CDR3 in DNA: TGCAGTGCTAGAGATCGTTTAGCAGGGACCGGGGAGCTGTTTTTT.

This clonotype has ten or more counts. The V gene is TRBV24-1, the J gene TRBJ2-3, with a weak D call TRBD2 (6 bases). The CDR3 is 14 residues long. Germline assignment: CDR1 KGHDR and CDR2 SFDVKD. The ends were cut back, 7 bases at V and 5 bases at J, with 15 bases in the middle. The CDR3 DNA reads TGTGCCACCAGCTCTTCGGGAGTGGGAGATACGCAGTATTTT. As protein: CATSSSGVGDTQYF.

This clonotype was observed once. The chain joins TRBV6-1 to TRBJ2-7, with D tentatively TRBD1 (5 bases). The length of the CDR3 is 13 residues. Germline values: CDR1 MNHNS, CDR2 SASEGT. Trimming shortened V by 7 bases and J by 2 bases, and 12 bases separated the two germline ends. CDR3 sequence reads: CASKNRLTYEQYF. CDR3 DNA: TGTGCCAGCAAGAACAGGCTAACCTACGAGCAGTACTTC.

Regarding this clonotype: A far larger clone is only one base removed, so a read error is likely. This chain joins TRBV6-4 and TRBJ2-1, with 10 bases identical to TRBD1. Germline CDR1 reads MRHNA; CDR2 reads SNTAGT. The CDR3 runs 19 residues. The J segment lost 0 bases and the V segment lost 4 bases, leaving 12 bases of the junction unmatched. CDR3 coding DNA: TGTGCCAGCAGTGCCCGGGACAGGGGAGCCACTATCTCCTACAATGAGCAGTTCTTC. Translation gives CASSARDRGATISYNEQFF.

The V and J genes are TRBV29-1 and TRBJ2-3; D gene unclear. The CDR3 runs 15 residues. The V and J ends lost 5 bases and 1 base respectively, with 16 bases between them. Germline values: CDR1 SQVTM, CDR2 ANQGSEA. The CDR3 is CSVLYGVGRTDTQYF. The CDR3 bases are TGCAGCGTTTTGTACGGAGTTGGGCGCACAGATACGCAGTATTTT.

This clonotype was recorded many times. V usage is TRBV11-2 and J usage is TRBJ2-7; 7 positions agree with TRBD2. The V segment lost 5 bases and the J segment 2 bases; nucleotides outside the gene matches: 6. This CDR3 comprises 14 residues. Germline V gene lookup returns CDR1 SGHAT and CDR2 FQNNGV. CDR3 region: CASSKTSNAYEQYF. CDR3 coding DNA: TGTGCCAGCAGCAAGACTAGCAATGCCTACGAGCAGTACTTC.

This clonotype was seen a single time. A far larger clone is one nucleotide away, so this likely arose from a read error. The rearrangement links TRBV7-9 to TRBJ2-6, with D maybe TRBD1 (6 bases). Germline V gives CDR1 SEHNR, CDR2 FQNEAQ (reference sequence). This CDR3 is built from 17 residues. The DNA for the CDR3 is TGTGCCAGCAGCTTGACAGGTCGAGTCGCTGGGGACAACGTCCTGACTTTC. Translating gives CASSLTGRVAGDNVLTF.

About this clonotype: The junction shows a germline mismatch at one end, possibly a read error. The CDR3 DNA reads as TGCGCCAGCGGCTTAGAGAGGGACGGGAATTCACCCCTCCACTTT. Protein product: CASGLERDGNSPLHF. This rearrangement joins TRBV11-2 to TRBJ1-6; TRBD1 is a possible D gene (5 bases). In germline, CDR1 is SGHAT, CDR2 FQNNGV. There are 15 residues in the CDR3.

J is TRBJ2-5 and V is TRBV7-2; 8 positions match TRBD2. The CDR3 consists of 16 residues. Germline V gene lookup returns CDR1 SGHTA and CDR2 FQGNSA. J gave up 8 bases and V 2 bases, and 13 bases lay outside the gene matches. In DNA, the CDR3 is TGTGCCAGCAGCTTATGGCGGGGAGCGGGAGTAGATACCCAGTACTTC. The encoded protein is CASSLWRGAGVDTQYF.

This rearrangement joins TRBV6-2 or TRBV6-3 to TRBJ1-6; D is perhaps TRBD1 (6 bases). The CDR3 is made up of 15 amino acids. V lost 2 bases and J 10 bases, leaving 15 bases between the germline ends. Germline loops: CDR1 MNHEY, CDR2 SVGEGT. As DNA, the CDR3 is TGTGCCAGCAGTTACGCCTACAGGGAGAACTCACCCCTCCACTTT. The encoded protein is CASSYAYRENSPLHF.

Worth noting for this clonotype: This could be a read error, since a much larger clone is one nucleotide away. The J gene is TRBJ2-3, the V gene TRBV5-1; 10 nucleotides align to TRBD2. CDR1 is SGHRS, CDR2 YFSETQ, per germline. This CDR3 is 19 amino acids long. CDR3 protein: CTSSLRLAGDGGSTDTQYF. CDR3 bases: TGCACCAGCAGCCTGAGGCTAGCGGGAGATGGGGGTAGCACAGATACGCAGTATTTT. The full variable domain, in which reference TRBV5-1 and TRBJ2-3 provide the parts outside the CDR3, is KAGVTQTPRYLIKTRGQQVTLSCSPISGHRSVSWYQQTPGQGLQFLFEYFSETQRNKGNFPGRFSGRQFSNSRSEMNVSTLELGDSALYLCTSSLRLAGDGGSTDTQYFGPGTRLTVL.

By sample share, this clonotype is medium-sized. The rearrangement joins TRBV9 to TRBJ2-2; D remains ambiguous. Germline V gives CDR1 SGDLS, CDR2 YYNGEE. V lost 7 bases, J lost 4 bases, and 11 bases lay in between. The CDR3 is 13 residues long. The CDR3 loop reads CASGSYPTGELFF. The CDR3 bases are TGTGCCAGCGGTTCATATCCCACCGGGGAGCTGTTTTTT. Looking up the rest from reference TRBV9 and TRBJ2-2 gives the full variable domain: DSGVTQTPKHLITATGQRVTLRCSPRSGDLSVYWYQQSLDQGLQFLIQYYNGEERAKGNILERFSAQQFPDLHSELNLSSLELGDSALYFCASGSYPTGELFFGEGSRLTVL.

This clonotype has a count of ten or more. The rearrangement joins TRBV5-1 to TRBJ2-5, with a tentative D call TRBD1 (6 bases). CDR1 SGHRS and CDR2 YFSETQ come from the germline V gene. The V gene lost 4 bases and the J gene lost 2 bases, with 12 bases spanning the gap. The CDR3 extends over 14 amino acids. CDR3 loop: CASSKGQRQETQYF. CDR3 nucleotide sequence: TGCGCCAGCAGCAAAGGACAGCGGCAAGAGACCCAGTACTTC.

Many counts were recorded for this clonotype. The chain carries TRBV2 and TRBJ1-1; 7 bases line up with TRBD1. Germline V CDR1 and CDR2: SNHLY, FYNNEI. The CDR3 has 14 residues. The V gene end was trimmed by 6 bases and the J gene end by 6 bases; junction bases not matched to a gene: 10. The CDR3 DNA follows: TGTGCCAGCAGACCCAACAGGGGCGGCCCTGAAGCTTTCTTT. Its protein is CASRPNRGGPEAFF.

Comments on this clonotype: One base away lies a much larger clone, so this may be a sequencing read error. The chain recombines TRBV20-1 with TRBJ2-4; D not resolved. The CDR3 is 14 residues long. Trimming took off 6 bases at V and 0 bases at J, with 12 bases between the two ends. Germline-derived CDR1 and CDR2 are DFQATT and SNEGSKA (reference sequence). CDR3 loop: CSAIWPLAKNIQYF. Written as DNA, the CDR3 is TGCAGTGCAATATGGCCCCTAGCCAAAAACATTCAGTACTTC.

With regard to this clonotype: This is likely an artifact of a read error, given a far larger clone one base away. The V gene is TRBV6-4, the J gene TRBJ2-2; tentative D call: TRBD2 (6 bases). The CDR3 extends over 13 amino acids. From germline, CDR1 is MRHNA and CDR2 SNTAGT. The DNA for the CDR3 is TGTTCCATCCCCCTGGAGGGCACCGGGGAGCTGTTTTTT. It specifies CSIPLEGTGELFF.

The chain uses TRBV20-1 and TRBJ1-5; possible D gene TRBD1, 5 bases. This CDR3 comprises 14 residues. Germline assignment: CDR1 DFQATT and CDR2 SNEGSKA (reference sequence). Trimming removed 0 bases at V and 5 bases at J, with 11 bases between. The CDR3 DNA follows: TGCAGTGCTAGAGATTCCAGGGTGGATCAGCCCCAGCATTTT. Encoded protein: CSARDSRVDQPQHF.

This clonotype was recorded many times. This chain connects TRBV15 to TRBJ1-1; possibly TRBD1 for D (6 bases). The V gene's germline CDR1 is LNHNV and CDR2 YYDKDF (reference sequence). V was clipped by 4 bases and J by 4 bases, with 10 bases between them. The length of the CDR3 is 13 residues. CDR3 nucleotide sequence: TGTGCCACCAGCAAGGGGGTTATCACTGAAGCTTTCTTT. It specifies CATSKGVITEAFF. The variable domain in full, with the rest retrieved from reference TRBV15 and TRBJ1-1, is DAMVIQNPRYQVTQFGKPVTLSCSQTLNHNVMYWYQQKSSQAPKLLFHYYDKDFNNEADTPDNFQSRRPNTSFCFLDIRSPGLGDTAMYLCATSKGVITEAFFGQGTRLTVV.

By share of the sample, this clonotype is medium-sized. The chain is built from TRBV27 and TRBJ1-6; the D gene is possibly TRBD1 (6 bases). V shed 3 bases and J shed 7 bases, with 10 bases lying between them. Germline CDR1 MNHEY, CDR2 SMNVEV (reference sequence). The CDR3 has 14 residues. CDR3 protein: CASSFGGINSPLHF. CDR3 in DNA: TGTGCCAGCAGTTTTGGGGGCATCAATTCACCCCTCCACTTT.

This clonotype was seen at least ten times. The chain joins TRBV4-3 to TRBJ2-1; possible D gene TRBD1, 6 bases. Germline V gene data show CDR1 as LGHNA and CDR2 as YSLEER. CDR3 length: 16 amino acids. V dropped 0 bases and J dropped 5 bases, with 14 bases sitting between them. The chain's CDR3 is CASSQEGGGLNNEQFF. The CDR3, as DNA: TGCGCCAGCAGCCAAGAAGGGGGTGGGCTAAACAATGAGCAGTTCTTC.

This rearrangement joins TRBV28 to TRBJ2-5; 7 positions match TRBD1. Germline-derived CDR1 and CDR2 are MDHEN and SYDVKM. The CDR3 is 18 amino acids. With 5 bases clipped from V and 4 bases from J, the junction kept 19 bases outside the gene matches. CDR3 residues: CASSSTWDSLGRGETQYF. CDR3 coding DNA: TGTGCCAGCAGTAGCACCTGGGACAGCCTAGGTAGGGGAGAGACCCAGTACTTC.